The rows below give T cell receptor beta chains drawn from one sample of a study of regulatory T cells. Using immunoSEQ multiplex PCR, the repertoire was profiled, and TCRdb retains in-frame clones only, with some absent. The table lists 25,000 to 35,000 clones, around 93% of them singletons. Input material: conventional CD4+ T cells sorted from blood. The receptor source for this set is a person aged 18 to 30 with CD3G deficiency. The CDR3 runs from the conserved cysteine through the conserved F or W. Fields, in order: clone size, J gene, V gene, D gene, CDR3 protein, CDR3 DNA. D genes are given only for firm matches. Clone size is shown for a subset of rows, as once, few, many or a class of expanded clone.

- | TRBJ2-1 | TRBV5-1 | - | CASSRDSYNEQFF | TGCGCCAGCAGCCGGGACTCATACAATGAGCAGTTCTTC
- | TRBJ1-1 | TRBV6-6 | - | CASRSHRGTEAFF | TGTGCCAGCAGGTCCCACAGAGGCACTGAAGCTTTCTTT
- | TRBJ2-5 | TRBV4-2 | TRBD2 | CASSTRLPLAGGGQETQYF | TGTGCCAGCAGCACCCGACTCCCACTAGCGGGGGGGGGACAAGAGACCCAGTACTTC
- | TRBJ2-1 | TRBV4-1 | - | CASSRGRGPDYNEQFF | TGCGCCAGCAGCCGAGGCAGGGGTCCTGACTACAATGAGCAGTTCTTC
- | TRBJ2-5 | TRBV9 | TRBD2 | CASSAERGVRGETQYF | TGTGCCAGCAGCGCCGAGCGGGGGGTTCGGGGAGAGACCCAGTACTTC
- | TRBJ2-7 | TRBV11-2 | - | CASSPDSPYEQYF | TGTGCCAGCAGCCCCGACAGCCCCTACGAGCAGTACTTC
- | TRBJ2-2 | TRBV6-5 | TRBD1 | CASSYLDRVNTGELFF | TGTGCCAGCAGTTACTTAGACAGGGTGAACACCGGGGAGCTGTTTTTT
- | TRBJ1-1 | TRBV30 | - | CAWSRRGGLNTEAFF | TGTGCCTGGAGTAGAAGGGGGGGCCTGAACACTGAAGCTTTCTTT
- | TRBJ1-3 | TRBV2 | - | CASRWRITGNTIYF | TGTGCCAGCAGGTGGAGGATAACTGGAAACACCATATATTTT
- | TRBJ2-7 | TRBV28 | - | CASSLRIGWAGGEQYF | TGTGCCAGCAGTTTAAGGATCGGGTGGGCGGGTGGCGAGCAGTACTTC
- | TRBJ2-1 | TRBV28 | TRBD2 | CASSIAGTSGVNEQFF | TGTGCCAGCAGTATCGCCGGGACTAGCGGGGTTAATGAGCAGTTCTTC
- | TRBJ2-7 | TRBV5-4 | TRBD1 | CASRDRDRAYEQYF | TGTGCCAGCAGGGACCGGGACAGGGCCTACGAGCAGTACTTC
- | TRBJ1-2 | TRBV5-1 | - | CASSLTGRDLGGYTF | TGCGCCAGCAGCTTGACGGGCAGGGACCTCGGCGGCTACACCTTC
- | TRBJ2-3 | TRBV28 | TRBD1 | CASSPPGQGLMGTQYF | TGTGCCAGCAGTCCCCCGGGACAGGGTTTAATGGGCACGCAGTATTTT
- | TRBJ2-7 | TRBV11-2 | - | CASSLGPDGWSSYEQYF | TGTGCCAGCAGCTTAGGTCCGGACGGTTGGAGCTCCTACGAGCAGTACTTC
- | TRBJ2-1 | TRBV6-1 | TRBD2 | CASSRSGSAWNEQFF | TGTGCCAGCAGCCGTAGCGGGAGCGCCTGGAATGAGCAGTTCTTC
- | TRBJ1-5 | TRBV28 | TRBD1 | CASSPHDREVNQPQHF | TGTGCCAGCAGCCCACATGACAGGGAGGTCAATCAGCCCCAGCATTTT
- | TRBJ2-2 | TRBV6-6 | - | CASSGSGAGELFF | TGTGCCAGCTCTGGGTCGGGGGCCGGGGAGCTGTTTTTT
- | TRBJ1-4 | TRBV7-2 | - | CASSTVGGPNEKLFF | TGTGCCAGCAGTACTGTGGGCGGACCTAATGAAAAACTGTTTTTT
- | TRBJ1-1 | TRBV5-1 | - | CASSWGEGTEAFF | TGCGCCAGCAGCTGGGGGGAGGGCACTGAAGCTTTCTTT
- | TRBJ2-5 | TRBV11-2 | - | CASSLWGAQTQYF | TGTGCCAGCAGCTTATGGGGTGCGCAGACCCAGTACTTC
- | TRBJ2-1 | TRBV7-7 | - | CASSPSRDFDEQFF | TGTGCTAGCAGCCCTAGCAGGGATTTCGATGAGCAGTTCTTC
- | TRBJ2-1 | TRBV7-7 | - | CASSSGQRPYNEQFF | TGTGCTAGCAGCTCGGGACAACGGCCCTACAATGAGCAGTTCTTC
- | TRBJ2-3 | TRBV28 | - | CASSSATHTQYF | TGTGCCAGCAGTTCGGCGACCCATACGCAGTATTTT
- | TRBJ2-1 | TRBV5-1 | TRBD2 | CASTLTSGLGNEQFF | TGCGCCAGCACCCTGACTAGCGGGTTGGGGAATGAGCAGTTCTTC
- | TRBJ2-2 | TRBV19 | TRBD1 | CASRQGEGELFF | TGTGCCAGCCGACAGGGAGAGGGGGAGCTGTTTTTT
- | TRBJ1-6 | TRBV11-2 | - | CASSSLIQGVYNSPLHF | TGTGCCAGCAGCTCCCTCATCCAGGGAGTGTATAATTCACCCCTCCACTTT
- | TRBJ2-7 | TRBV5-1 | - | CASSIGGGTYEQYF | TGCGCCAGCAGTATAGGAGGGGGGACCTACGAGCAGTACTTC
- | TRBJ2-4 | TRBV6-6 | TRBD1 | CASSAGQGENIQYF | TGTGCCAGCAGTGCGGGACAGGGGGAGAACATTCAGTACTTC
once | TRBJ2-7 | TRBV2 | TRBD2 | CASNPSASGRYEQYF | TGTGCCAGCAACCCGTCGGCTAGCGGGAGATACGAGCAGTACTTC
once | TRBJ2-1 | TRBV7-9 | - | CASSSRENNEQFF | TGTGCCAGCAGCTCCCGGGAAAACAATGAGCAGTTCTTC
- | TRBJ2-7 | TRBV30 | - | CAWVAGLGQYF | TGTGCCTGGGTGGCGGGACTGGGGCAGTACTTC
once | TRBJ1-1 | TRBV19 | - | CASSTLQGQGDTEAFF | TGTGCCAGTAGTACCCTCCAGGGGCAGGGAGACACTGAAGCTTTCTTT
- | TRBJ1-4 | TRBV6-1 | - | CASLGGLREKLFF | TGTGCCAGCCTGGGGGGGCTCCGGGAAAAACTGTTTTTT
- | TRBJ2-2 | TRBV6-1 | - | CASSEIRELFF | TGTGCCAGCAGTGAAATTCGGGAGCTGTTTTTT
once | TRBJ2-3 | TRBV7-9 | - | CASSSLAWESTDTQYF | TGTGCCAGCAGCTCGCTCGCGTGGGAGAGCACAGATACGCAGTATTTT
- | TRBJ2-3 | TRBV6-6 | - | CASRSGGTDTQYF | TGTGCCAGCCGAAGTGGGGGCACAGATACGCAGTATTTT
- | TRBJ2-7 | TRBV28 | TRBD2 | CASSPWTSGISEQYF | TGTGCCAGCAGTCCCTGGACTAGCGGGATATCCGAGCAGTACTTC
- | TRBJ2-1 | TRBV4-1 | TRBD2 | CASSQGTSGTNEQFF | TGCGCCAGCAGCCAAGGGACTAGCGGGACCAATGAGCAGTTCTTC
- | TRBJ1-2 | TRBV23-1 | - | CASSQLPTPFYGYTF | TGCGCCAGCAGTCAATTACCCACACCGTTCTATGGCTACACCTTC
- | TRBJ2-3 | TRBV29-1 | - | CSLRDGDTDTQYF | TGCAGCCTGAGAGATGGGGACACAGATACGCAGTATTTT
- | TRBJ1-6 | TRBV6-6 | - | CASSYSGNSPLHF | TGTGCCAGCAGTTACTCGGGGAATTCACCCCTCCACTTT
- | TRBJ2-4 | TRBV4-1 | TRBD1 | CASSDRGREPKNIQYF | TGCGCCAGCAGCGACAGGGGGCGCGAGCCCAAAAACATTCAGTACTTC
- | TRBJ2-7 | TRBV18 | - | CASSPSTGPSYEQYF | TGTGCCAGCTCACCGAGTACTGGACCGTCCTACGAGCAGTACTTC
- | TRBJ1-6 | TRBV6-1 | - | CASSGRSYNSPLHF | TGTGCCAGCAGTGGTCGAAGCTATAATTCACCCCTCCACTTT